This record covers a single TCR beta chain. Antigen specificity is unknown. Per germline, CDR1 SEHNR and CDR2 FQNEAQ (reference sequence). The length of the CDR3 is 16 residues. V shed 6 bases, J shed 5 bases, and the junction held 11 bases outside the gene matches. TCRdb itself ran the RT-PCR reads through MiXCR, one entry per CDR3 protein. The sample lists roughly 760,000 distinct CDR3 sequences, over 20% occurring once. These data are taken from a study of response to subunit inactivated influenza vaccine. Study results and limitations: With each seasonal influenza vaccination, the authors suggested, few new T cells are recruited.

This rearrangement joins TRBV7-9 to TRBJ2-1, with 9 bases aligning to TRBD2. The origin of this receptor is a man aged 50 to 60 who received an inactivated influenza vaccine. The sequenced sample was PBMCs from blood, obtained 4 to 6 days after vaccination. The CDR3 loop reads CASRGSGTSFHNEQFF. The CDR3 DNA is TGTGCCAGCAGGGGTTCCGGGACTAGCTTCCACAATGAGCAGTTCTTC.